This T cell receptor (beta chain) was profiled in a study of cytomegalovirus exposure and HLA in healthy donors. Findings and caveats of the study: Later analysis revealed greater clonal expansion in HLA-associated TCR beta chains than in equally common others. TCR beta V- and J-gene trimming, according to a later analysis, was linked to a missense DCLRE1C variant. The investigators catalogued 150 to 200 TCR beta chains as cytomegalovirus-associated. Some public TCRs appeared in many individuals, while most sequences were rare.

Regarding this clone: Its specificity is unknown.

The PCR was carried out with 60 Vbeta primers and 13 Jbeta primers. Sequenced by immunoSEQ multiplex PCR; TCRdb stores in-frame clones only, minus some. The sample lists tens of thousands of clones; 70% to 80% were seen once. The CDR3 extends over 16 amino acids. Per germline, CDR1 KGHSH and CDR2 LQKENI. Trimming took 3 bases from V and 11 from J; bases not matched to a gene: 13. V usage is TRBV18 and J usage is TRBJ1-5; 10 nucleotides line up with TRBD1. Specimen: PBMCs. The clonotype was recovered from a woman in her thirties in good health and CMV-seropositive. CDR3 amino acids: CASSPFGTGVPRAQHF. In DNA, the CDR3 is TGTGCCAGCTCACCCTTCGGGACAGGGGTCCCCAGGGCCCAGCATTTT.